The sequence of this T cell receptor (beta chain) was determined in a study of control samples from healthy donors and cancer patients. Profiled with immunoSEQ multiplex PCR; TCRdb holds only in-frame clones, not every one. The sample yields fewer than 80,000 clones, almost 90% seen once. V lost 1 base to trimming and J lost 2 bases, with 13 bases between them. Germline assignment: CDR1 SGHTS and CDR2 YDEGEE. CDR3 length equals 16 residues. This clone appeared once. The TCR was taken from a man aged 60 to 75 with colorectal cancer. The chain carries TRBV5-8 and TRBJ1-5; no clear D gene. The sample was PBMCs. This chain's CDR3 is CASSLWASSGNQPQHF. The CDR3 DNA follows: TGTGCCAGCAGCTTGTGGGCCAGTTCCGGCAATCAGCCCCAGCATTTT.